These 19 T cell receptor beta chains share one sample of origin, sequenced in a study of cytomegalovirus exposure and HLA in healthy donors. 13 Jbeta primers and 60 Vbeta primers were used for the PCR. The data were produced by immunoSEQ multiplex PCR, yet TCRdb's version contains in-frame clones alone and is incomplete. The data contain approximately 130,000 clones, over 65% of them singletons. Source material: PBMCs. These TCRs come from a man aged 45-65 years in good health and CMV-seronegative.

The CDR3, as DNA: TGTGCCAGCAGGGGGACAGCCGGTGGCTACACCTTC. It yields the protein CASRGTAGGYTF. J is TRBJ1-2 and V is TRBV6-1; the match to TRBD1 covers 7 bases. Germline V gene sequence: CDR1 MNHNS, CDR2 SASEGT. Losses at the gene ends were 6 bases for V and 7 bases for J; bases not matched to a gene: 5. This CDR3 region has 12 residues.

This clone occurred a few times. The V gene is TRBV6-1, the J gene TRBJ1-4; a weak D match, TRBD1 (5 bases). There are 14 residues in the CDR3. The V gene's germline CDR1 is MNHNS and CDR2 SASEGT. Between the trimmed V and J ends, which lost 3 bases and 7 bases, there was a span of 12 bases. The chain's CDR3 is CASSDGGVGEKLFF. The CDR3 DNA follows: TGTGCCAGCAGTGACGGGGGGGTCGGTGAAAAACTGTTTTTT.

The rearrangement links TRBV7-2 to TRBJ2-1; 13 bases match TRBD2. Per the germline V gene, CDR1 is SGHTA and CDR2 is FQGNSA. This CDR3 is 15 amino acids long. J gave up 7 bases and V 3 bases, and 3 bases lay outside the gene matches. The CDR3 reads CASSFGLAGVNEQFF. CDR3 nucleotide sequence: TGTGCCAGCAGCTTCGGACTAGCGGGAGTGAATGAGCAGTTCTTC.

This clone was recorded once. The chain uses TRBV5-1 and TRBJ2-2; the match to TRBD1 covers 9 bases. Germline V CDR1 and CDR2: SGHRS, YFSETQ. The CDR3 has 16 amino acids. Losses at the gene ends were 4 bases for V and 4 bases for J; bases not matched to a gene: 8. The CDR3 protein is CASSIGTGIFTGELFF. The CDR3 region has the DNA TGCGCCAGCAGCATAGGGACAGGGATCTTCACCGGGGAGCTGTTTTTT.

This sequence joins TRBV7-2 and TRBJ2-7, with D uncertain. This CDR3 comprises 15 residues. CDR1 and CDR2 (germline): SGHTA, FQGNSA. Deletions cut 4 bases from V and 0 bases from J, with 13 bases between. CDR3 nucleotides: TGTGCCAGCAGCTCCGCTGGATGGGCCTCCTACGAGCAGTACTTC. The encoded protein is CASSSAGWASYEQYF.

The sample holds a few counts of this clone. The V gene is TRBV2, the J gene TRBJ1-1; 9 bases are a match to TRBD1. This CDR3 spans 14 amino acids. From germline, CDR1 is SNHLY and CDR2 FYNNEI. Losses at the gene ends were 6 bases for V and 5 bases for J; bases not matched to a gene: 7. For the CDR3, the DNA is TGTGCCAGCAGAGACGGGACAGGGAGAACTGAAGCTTTCTTT. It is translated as CASRDGTGRTEAFF.

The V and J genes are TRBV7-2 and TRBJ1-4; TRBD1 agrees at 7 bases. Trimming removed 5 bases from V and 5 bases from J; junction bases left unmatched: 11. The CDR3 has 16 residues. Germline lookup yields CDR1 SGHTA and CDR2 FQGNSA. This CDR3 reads CASSPQTGSANEKLFF. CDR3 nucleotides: TGTGCCAGCAGCCCGCAGACAGGGTCTGCGAATGAAAAACTGTTTTTT.

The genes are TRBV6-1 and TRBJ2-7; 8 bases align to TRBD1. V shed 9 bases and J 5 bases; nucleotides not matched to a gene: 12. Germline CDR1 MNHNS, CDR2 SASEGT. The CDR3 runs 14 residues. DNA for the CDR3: TGTGCCAGTGATTCCGGGACAGGATCCCACGAGCAGTACTTC. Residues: CASDSGTGSHEQYF.

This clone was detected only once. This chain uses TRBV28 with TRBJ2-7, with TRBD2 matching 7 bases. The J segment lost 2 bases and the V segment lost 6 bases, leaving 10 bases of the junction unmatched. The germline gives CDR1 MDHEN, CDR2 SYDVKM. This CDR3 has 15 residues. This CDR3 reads CASSLIVAGAYEQYF. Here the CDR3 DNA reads TGTGCCAGCAGCCTCATTGTTGCGGGAGCCTACGAGCAGTACTTC.

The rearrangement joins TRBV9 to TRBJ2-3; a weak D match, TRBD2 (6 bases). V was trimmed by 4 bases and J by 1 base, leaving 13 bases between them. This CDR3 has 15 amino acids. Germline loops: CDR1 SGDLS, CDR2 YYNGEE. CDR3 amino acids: CASSLNTGGTDTQYF. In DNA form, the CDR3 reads TGTGCCAGCAGCCTCAATACGGGAGGCACAGATACGCAGTATTTT. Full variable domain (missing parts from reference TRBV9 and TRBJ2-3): DSGVTQTPKHLITATGQRVTLRCSPRSGDLSVYWYQQSLDQGLQFLIQYYNGEERAKGNILERFSAQQFPDLHSELNLSSLELGDSALYFCASSLNTGGTDTQYFGPGTRLTVL.

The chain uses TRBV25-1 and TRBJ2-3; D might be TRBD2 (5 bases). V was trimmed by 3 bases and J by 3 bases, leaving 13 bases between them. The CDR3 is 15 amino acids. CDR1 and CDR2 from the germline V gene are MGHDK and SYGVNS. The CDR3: CASSDTTRGTDTQYF. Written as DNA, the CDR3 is TGTGCCAGCAGTGATACGACAAGAGGGACAGATACGCAGTATTTT.

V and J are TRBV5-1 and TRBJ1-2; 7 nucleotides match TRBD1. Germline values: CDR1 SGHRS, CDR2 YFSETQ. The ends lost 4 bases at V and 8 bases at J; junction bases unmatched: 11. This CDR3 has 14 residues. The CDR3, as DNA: TGCGCCAGCAGCGGTACAGGGGAAGGATTAGGCTACACCTTC. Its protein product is CASSGTGEGLGYTF.

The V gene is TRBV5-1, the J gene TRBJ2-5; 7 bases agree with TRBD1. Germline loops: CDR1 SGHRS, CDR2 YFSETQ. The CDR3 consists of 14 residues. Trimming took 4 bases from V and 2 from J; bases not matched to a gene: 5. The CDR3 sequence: CASSRQGSQETQYF. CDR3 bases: TGCGCCAGCAGCCGACAGGGTTCGCAAGAGACCCAGTACTTC.

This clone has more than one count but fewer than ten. The CDR3: CASSYSGLAGETQYF. CDR3 DNA sequence: TGTGCCAGCAGTTACTCGGGACTAGCGGGAGAGACCCAGTACTTC. V is TRBV6-5 and J is TRBJ2-5, with 12 bases identical to TRBD2. This CDR3 spans 15 amino acids. The V segment lost 0 bases and the J segment 4 bases; nucleotides outside the gene matches: 0. Germline V gene sequence: CDR1 MNHEY, CDR2 SVGAGI.

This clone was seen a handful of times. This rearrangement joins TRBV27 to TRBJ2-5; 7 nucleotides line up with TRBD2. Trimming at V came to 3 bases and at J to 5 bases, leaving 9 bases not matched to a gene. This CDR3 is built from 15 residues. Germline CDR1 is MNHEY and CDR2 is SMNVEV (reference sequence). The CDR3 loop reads CASSFGGRAWETQYF. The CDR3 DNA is TGTGCCAGCAGTTTTGGCGGGAGAGCCTGGGAGACCCAGTACTTC.

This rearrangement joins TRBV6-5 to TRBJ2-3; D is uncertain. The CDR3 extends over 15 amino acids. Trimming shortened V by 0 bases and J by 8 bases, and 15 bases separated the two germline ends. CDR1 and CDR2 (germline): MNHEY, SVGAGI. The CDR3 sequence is CASSYSNAAPGTQYF. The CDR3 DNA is TGTGCCAGCAGTTACTCGAATGCGGCCCCCGGTACGCAGTATTTT.

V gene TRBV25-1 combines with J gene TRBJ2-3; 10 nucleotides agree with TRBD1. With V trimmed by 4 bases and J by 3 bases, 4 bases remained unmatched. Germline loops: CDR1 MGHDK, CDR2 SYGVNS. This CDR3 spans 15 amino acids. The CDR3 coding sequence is TGTGCCAGCAGTGGAGGGGACAGGGGTACAGATACGCAGTATTTT. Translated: CASSGGDRGTDTQYF.

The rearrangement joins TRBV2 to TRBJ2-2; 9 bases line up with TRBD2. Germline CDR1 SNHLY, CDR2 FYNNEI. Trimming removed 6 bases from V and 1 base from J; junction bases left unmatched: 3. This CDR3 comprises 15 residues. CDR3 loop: CASRETSGNTGELFF. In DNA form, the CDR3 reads TGTGCCAGCAGGGAGACTAGCGGGAACACCGGGGAGCTGTTTTTT. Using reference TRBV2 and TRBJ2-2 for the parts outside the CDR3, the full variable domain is EPEVTQTPSHQVTQMGQEVILRCVPISNHLYFYWYRQILGQKVEFLVSFYNNEISEKSEIFDDQFSVERPDGSNFTLKIRSTKLEDSAMYFCASRETSGNTGELFFGEGSRLTVL.

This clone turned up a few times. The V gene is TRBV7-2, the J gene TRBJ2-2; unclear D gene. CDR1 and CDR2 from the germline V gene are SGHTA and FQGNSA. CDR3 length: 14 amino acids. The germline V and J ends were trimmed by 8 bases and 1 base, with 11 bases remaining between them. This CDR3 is CASLKLLNTGELFF. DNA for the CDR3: TGTGCCAGCCTTAAGCTTCTGAACACCGGGGAGCTGTTTTTT.